This TCR beta chain was sequenced for a study of control samples from healthy donors and cancer patients. Trimming shortened V by 5 bases and J by 4 bases, and 11 bases separated the two germline ends. Germline V gives CDR1 SGHAT, CDR2 FQNNGV. The CDR3 covers 13 residues. This clone was seen just once. Clones were read by immunoSEQ multiplex PCR, and TCRdb kept only the in-frame ones, dropping some. This sample carries 95,000 to 130,000 clones, more than 80% of them seen once, and the ten largest clones take 1.1%. The origin of this receptor is a woman in her fifties or sixties with colorectal cancer. The J gene is TRBJ1-1, the V gene TRBV11-2; no definite D call. The sample taken for sequencing was PBMCs. CDR3 region: CASSPEAFTEAFF. The CDR3 DNA is TGTGCCAGCAGCCCAGAAGCCTTCACTGAAGCTTTCTTT.